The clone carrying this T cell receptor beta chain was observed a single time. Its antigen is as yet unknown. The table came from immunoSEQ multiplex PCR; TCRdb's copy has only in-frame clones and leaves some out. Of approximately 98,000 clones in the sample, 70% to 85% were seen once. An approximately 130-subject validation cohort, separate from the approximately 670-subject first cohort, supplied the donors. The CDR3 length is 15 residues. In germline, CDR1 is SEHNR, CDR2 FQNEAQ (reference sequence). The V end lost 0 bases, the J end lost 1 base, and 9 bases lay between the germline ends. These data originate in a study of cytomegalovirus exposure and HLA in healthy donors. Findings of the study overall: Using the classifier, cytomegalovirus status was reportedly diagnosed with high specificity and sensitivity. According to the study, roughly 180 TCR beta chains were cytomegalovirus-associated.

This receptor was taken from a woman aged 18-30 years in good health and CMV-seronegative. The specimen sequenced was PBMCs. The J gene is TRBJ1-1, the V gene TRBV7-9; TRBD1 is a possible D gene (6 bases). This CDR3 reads CASSLARTENTEAFF. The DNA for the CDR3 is TGTGCCAGCAGCTTAGCTCGGACAGAGAACACTGAAGCTTTCTTT.